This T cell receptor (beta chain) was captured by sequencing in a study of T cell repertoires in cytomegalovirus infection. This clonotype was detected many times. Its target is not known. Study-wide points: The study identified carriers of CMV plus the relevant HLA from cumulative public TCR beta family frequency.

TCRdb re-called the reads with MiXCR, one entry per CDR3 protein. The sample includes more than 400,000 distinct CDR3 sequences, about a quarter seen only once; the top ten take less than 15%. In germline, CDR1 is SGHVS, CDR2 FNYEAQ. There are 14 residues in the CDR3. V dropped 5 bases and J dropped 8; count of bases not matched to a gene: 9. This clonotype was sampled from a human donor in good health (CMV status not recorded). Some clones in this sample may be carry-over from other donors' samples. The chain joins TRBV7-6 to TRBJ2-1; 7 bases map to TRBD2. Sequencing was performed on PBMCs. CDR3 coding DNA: TGTGCCAGCAGCCCCGGACTAGTTGGGGATGAGCAGTTCTTC. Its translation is CASSPGLVGDEQFF.